Included here is one T cell receptor (beta chain) sequence, with context. Its antigen is currently unknown. The entry originates in a study of OX40 agonist ivuxolimab in advanced cancers. The wider study: There were three patients with partial responses, one having hepatocellular carcinoma and two cutaneous melanoma.

Findings of the study overall: CD4+ and CD8+ T cells in blood underwent clonal expansion by week 6 at 0.1 to 3.0 mg/kg.

This table comes from immunoSEQ multiplex PCR, and its TCRdb copy is limited to in-frame clones, with some not included. This table has some 60,000 clones, 87% appearing once. The sample in question was CD4+ or CD8+ T cells sorted from blood, obtained in a trial of the OX40 agonist ivuxolimab. The sequence came from an adult with an advanced solid tumor such as melanoma, head and neck, liver or kidney cancer.

CDR3 sequence (DNA): TGTGCCAGCGTTGAATGGGGTGGGCTTTACGAGCAGTACTTC. It encodes CASVEWGGLYEQYF. The chain couples TRBV6-1 to TRBJ2-5; D is undetermined. The J call may not be correct, given that the DNA end is closer to TRBJ2-7. The V gene's germline CDR1 is MNHNS and CDR2 SASEGT. The CDR3 sequence is 14 residues long.